The 25 T cell receptor beta chains reported below all come from one sample, sequenced in a study of OX40 agonist ivuxolimab in advanced cancers. Using immunoSEQ multiplex PCR, the repertoire was profiled, and TCRdb retains in-frame clones only, with some absent. The repertoire consists of about 46,000 clones, with roughly 85% occurring once and the leading ten covering 50% to 60%. The sample consisted of CD4+ or CD8+ T cells sorted from blood, taken in a trial of the OX40 agonist ivuxolimab. The receptors were gathered from an adult with an advanced solid tumor such as melanoma, head and neck, liver or kidney cancer.

The chain has TRBV2 and TRBJ2-7; TRBD1 matches 8 bases. Germline V gene sequence: CDR1 SNHLY, CDR2 FYNNEI. V was clipped by 4 bases and J by 3 bases; unmatched bases: 5. The CDR3 extends over 14 amino acids. The CDR3 nucleotides are TGTGCCAGCAGTGCAGGGGGCAAGGACTACGAGCAGTACTTC. Translated, it gives CASSAGGKDYEQYF.

As DNA, the CDR3 is TGTGCCAGCAGCTCTAGGGGCAGGGGCGTATACAATGAGCAGTTCTTC. This sequence encodes CASSSRGRGVYNEQFF. The chain carries TRBV11-2 and TRBJ2-1; perhaps TRBD1 as D (6 bases). CDR3 length equals 16 residues. Germline CDR1 reads SGHAT; CDR2 reads FQNNGV. The ends were cut back, 4 bases at V and 4 bases at J, with 17 bases in the middle.

The chain links TRBV5-1 to TRBJ2-5; a weak D match, TRBD1 (6 bases). Germline V gene lookup returns CDR1 SGHRS and CDR2 YFSETQ. Trimming pared 2 bases from V and 5 bases from J, leaving 16 bases between. CDR3 length equals 15 residues. The CDR3 DNA reads as TGCGCCAGCAGCTTAGGTGGTAAAGACAGGGAGACCCAGTACTTC. Translation: CASSLGGKDRETQYF.

V usage is TRBV6-5 and J usage is TRBJ1-1; unclear D gene. With 4 bases removed from V and 1 base from J, the gap between germline ends came to 7 bases. The CDR3 spans 13 residues. Germline CDR1 MNHEY, CDR2 SVGAGI. CDR3 protein: CASSLNGNTEAFF. CDR3 nucleotide sequence: TGTGCCAGCAGTTTGAACGGGAACACTGAAGCTTTCTTT.

This clone appeared once. The chain is built from TRBV9 and TRBJ2-3, with a tentative D call TRBD1 (6 bases). This CDR3 has 15 residues. Germline-derived CDR1 and CDR2 are SGDLS and YYNGEE. The V end was cut by 3 bases, the J end by 3 bases, with 14 bases between. CDR3 in amino acids: CASSEGPRGTDTQYF. As DNA, the CDR3 is TGTGCCAGCAGCGAGGGGCCTAGGGGGACAGATACGCAGTATTTT.

The chain carries TRBV10-3 and TRBJ1-1, with 8 bases identical to TRBD1. V lost 2 bases to trimming and J lost 4 bases; unmatched junction nucleotides: 6. The length of the CDR3 is 15 residues. CDR1 and CDR2 (germline): ENHRY, SYGVKD. Here the CDR3 reads CAISEVPGGSTEAFF. As DNA, the CDR3 is TGTGCCATCAGTGAGGTGCCAGGGGGCTCCACTGAAGCTTTCTTT.

This clone was detected once. The chain joins TRBV19 to TRBJ2-7; 7 nucleotides line up with TRBD2. The CDR3 covers 15 residues. V gave up 4 bases and J gave up 3 bases; unmatched junction bases: 9. Germline V CDR1 and CDR2: LNHDA, SQIVND (reference sequence). The CDR3 is CASSSSAGADYEQYF. CDR3 DNA: TGTGCCAGTAGTAGTTCGGCGGGAGCGGACTACGAGCAGTACTTC.

The chain recombines TRBV19 with TRBJ2-2, with 9 bases matching TRBD1. The CDR3 has 15 residues. V dropped 5 bases and J dropped 3; count of bases not matched to a gene: 4. Per the germline V gene, CDR1 is LNHDA and CDR2 is SQIVND (reference sequence). The CDR3 sequence: CASSRRDRDTGELFF. In DNA form, the CDR3 reads TGTGCCAGTAGTCGCCGGGACAGGGACACCGGGGAGCTGTTTTTT.

This chain connects TRBV7-9 to TRBJ2-5; the D is unclear. The J call could be wrong; TRBJ2-7 is a better fit for the DNA end. This CDR3 is built from 13 residues. From germline, CDR1 is SEHNR and CDR2 FQNEAQ (reference sequence). CDR3 coding DNA: TGTGCCAGCAGCTTTACTCTTGCGGCCGAGCAGTACTTC. Its protein is CASSFTLAAEQYF.

The chain is built from TRBV18 and TRBJ2-2, with 9 bases identical to TRBD1. Germline CDR1 is KGHSH and CDR2 is LQKENI. CDR3 size: 15 residues. After removal of 2 bases from V and 5 bases from J, the junction contained 3 bases not matched to a gene. The CDR3 coding sequence is TGTGCCAGCTCACCAAGGACAGGGGTTACCGGGGAGCTGTTTTTT. Translation: CASSPRTGVTGELFF.

The V and J genes are TRBV4-2 and TRBJ1-2; D gene unclear. Germline CDR1 and CDR2: LGHNA and YNFKEQ. Deletions cut 0 bases from V and 3 bases from J, with 14 bases between. The CDR3 totals 16 residues. The chain's CDR3 is CASSQDSGVTYYGYTF. The CDR3 DNA is TGTGCCAGCAGCCAAGATAGCGGCGTCACCTACTATGGCTACACCTTC.

The chain couples TRBV2 to TRBJ2-1; 9 nucleotides line up with TRBD2. The J segment lost 9 bases and the V segment lost 11 bases, leaving 23 bases of the junction unmatched. CDR3 length: 17 amino acids. Germline CDR1 and CDR2: SNHLY and FYNNEI. The CDR3 region has the DNA TGTGCCGGCATCTTCAAGGCTAGCGGGGAAGGTAGAGGTGAGCAGTTCTTC. Translation: CAGIFKASGEGRGEQFF. The whole variable domain, remainder taken from reference TRBV2 and TRBJ2-1, is EPEVTQTPSHQVTQMGQEVILRCVPISNHLYFYWYRQILGQKVEFLVSFYNNEISEKSEIFDDQFSVERPDGSNFTLKIRSTKLEDSAMYFCAGIFKASGEGRGEQFFGPGTRLTVL.

The chain is built from TRBV9 and TRBJ1-6; D is undetermined. The CDR3 runs 15 residues. V lost 0 bases to trimming and J lost 7 bases, with 11 bases between them. CDR1 and CDR2 from the germline V gene are SGDLS and YYNGEE. CDR3 sequence: CASSVEVSPNSPLHF. Written as DNA, the CDR3 is TGTGCCAGCAGCGTAGAGGTCAGCCCCAATTCACCCCTCCACTTT. The full variable domain, rest sourced from reference TRBV9 and TRBJ1-6, is DSGVTQTPKHLITATGQRVTLRCSPRSGDLSVYWYQQSLDQGLQFLIQYYNGEERAKGNILERFSAQQFPDLHSELNLSSLELGDSALYFCASSVEVSPNSPLHFGNGTRLTVT.

The genes are TRBV5-8 and TRBJ1-1; D possibly corresponds to TRBD1 (5 bases). Germline loops: CDR1 SGHTS, CDR2 YDEGEE. V was cut by 4 bases and J by 11 bases, with 18 bases left in between. This CDR3 is built from 13 residues. This CDR3 reads CASSGGPWDLAFF. The CDR3 DNA is TGTGCCAGCAGCGGAGGACCCTGGGACCTCGCTTTCTTT.

V gene TRBV5-1 combines with J gene TRBJ2-4; 8 nucleotides align to TRBD2. The CDR3 spans 15 residues. Germline V gene data show CDR1 as SGHRS and CDR2 as YFSETQ. The junction had 13 bases not matched to a gene; V was cut back by 5 bases and J by 9 bases. For the CDR3, the DNA is TGCGCCAGCAGTGCGGGAGGTAACACAAAAGGCATTCAGTACTTC. Translated, it gives CASSAGGNTKGIQYF.

This sequence joins TRBV7-8 and TRBJ2-5; 8 bases align to TRBD1. The CDR3 runs 16 residues. In germline, CDR1 is SGHVS, CDR2 FQNEAQ. Germline trimming cut 4 bases from V and 4 bases from J; bases unmatched to any gene: 11. Written as DNA, the CDR3 is TGTGCCAGCAGCTCTAACACGGGGACAGGCGGAGAGACCCAGTACTTC. It specifies CASSSNTGTGGETQYF.

The chain carries TRBV19 and TRBJ1-1, with 8 bases fitting TRBD1. V shed 10 bases, J shed 9 bases, and the junction held 10 bases outside the gene matches. There are 12 residues in the CDR3. The V gene's germline CDR1 is LNHDA and CDR2 SQIVND (reference sequence). DNA of the CDR3: TGTGCCACCCGCCCCGGACAGGGACAAGCTTTCTTT. This encodes CATRPGQGQAFF.

The chain has TRBV27 and TRBJ2-3; D may be TRBD1 or TRBD2 (5 bases each). The CDR3 contains 11 residues. Per the germline V gene, CDR1 is MNHEY and CDR2 is SMNVEV (reference sequence). V gave up 2 bases and J gave up 10 bases, with 7 bases separating them. This CDR3 reads CASSLGTAQYF. In nucleotides, the CDR3 is TGTGCCAGCAGTTTAGGGACGGCGCAGTATTTT.

V usage is TRBV11-2 and J usage is TRBJ2-3; D is perhaps TRBD1 or TRBD2 (5 bases each). The V and J ends lost 2 bases and 6 bases respectively, with 15 bases between them. The CDR3 length is 15 residues. CDR1 is SGHAT and CDR2 is FQNNGV in the germline V gene. The CDR3 sequence: CASSLREGTLDTQYF. Here the CDR3 DNA reads TGTGCCAGCAGCTTAAGGGAAGGGACGCTCGATACGCAGTATTTT.

This rearrangement joins TRBV7-9 to TRBJ2-5; unclear D gene. The J call may not be correct, given that the DNA end is closer to TRBJ2-7. This CDR3 is 13 amino acids long. In germline, CDR1 is SEHNR, CDR2 FQNEAQ (reference sequence). The CDR3 DNA is TGTGCCAGCAGCGCCCCTCTCCGTTACGAGCAGTACTTC. Translating gives CASSAPLRYEQYF.

This chain links TRBV6-1 with TRBJ2-3; perhaps D is TRBD1 or TRBD2 (7 bases each). Looked up from germline, CDR1 is MNHNS and CDR2 is SASEGT. Between the trimmed V and J ends, which lost 6 bases and 2 bases, there was a span of 12 bases. This CDR3 is 14 amino acids long. The CDR3 sequence is CASSSGGDTDTQYF. DNA of the CDR3: TGTGCCAGCAGCTCAGGGGGGGACACAGATACGCAGTATTTT.

The V and J genes are TRBV6-1 and TRBJ2-5, with 7 bases fitting TRBD1. V shed 3 bases and J 5 bases; nucleotides not matched to a gene: 3. The CDR3 has 13 amino acids. Germline-derived CDR1 and CDR2 are MNHNS and SASEGT. CDR3 nucleotide sequence: TGTGCCAGCAGTGAGACAGGGACGGAGACCCAGTACTTC. Protein: CASSETGTETQYF.

The CDR3 nucleotides read TGTGCCAGCAGCTTGGCCCTTGAAGCTTTCTTT. Its translation is CASSLALEAFF. The chain joins TRBV5-8 to TRBJ1-1; D is undetermined. The CDR3 contains 11 residues. Trimming cost V 0 bases and J 7 bases, with 4 bases left between them. Germline CDR1 is SGHTS and CDR2 is YDEGEE.

This sequence joins TRBV5-1 and TRBJ2-3; no clear D gene. This CDR3 comprises 16 residues. CDR1 is SGHRS and CDR2 is YFSETQ in the germline V gene. Trimming cost V 1 base and J 4 bases, with 16 bases left between them. The DNA for the CDR3 is TGCGCCAGCAGCTTGTCTGGACCGGGTGGGGCAGATACGCAGTATTTT. Protein: CASSLSGPGGADTQYF.

Only a few counts were recorded for this clone. CDR3 nucleotides: TGTGCCAGTAGTAAGGACACTACCTACGAGCAGTACTTC. This sequence encodes CASSKDTTYEQYF. The chain employs TRBV19 and TRBJ2-7; weak D call: TRBD1 (5 bases). Trimming stripped 4 bases from V and 2 bases from J, with 9 bases between. The CDR3 is made up of 13 amino acids. The germline gives CDR1 LNHDA, CDR2 SQIVND (reference sequence).